The 16 T cell receptor beta chains given below trace back to one sample, sequenced in a study of cytomegalovirus exposure and HLA in healthy donors. The PCR employed 60 Vbeta primers together with 13 Jbeta primers. Only in-frame clones appear in the TCRdb table, and some are missing; sequencing was by immunoSEQ multiplex PCR. The sample consists of under 110,000 clones, 60% to 80% of them appearing once. Material: PBMCs. The receptors stem from a female donor in good health and CMV-seronegative.

This clone was detected a few times. The rearrangement uses TRBV5-5 and TRBJ2-1, with 7 nucleotides matching TRBD2. V trimming: 0 bases; J trimming: 7 bases; junction bases outside the gene matches: 16. Germline values: CDR1 SGHKS, CDR2 YYEKEE (reference sequence). This CDR3 is built from 18 residues. In DNA form, the CDR3 reads TGTGCCAGCAGCTTGGAGTGGTGGGCTAGCGGTGGGCGGAATGAGCAGTTCTTC. Translating gives CASSLEWWASGGRNEQFF.

This clone has just a few counts. The chain is built from TRBV29-1 and TRBJ2-3, with a possible D match to TRBD2 (6 bases). V dropped 7 bases and J dropped 2 bases, with 10 bases sitting between them. Germline V CDR1 and CDR2: SQVTM, ANQGSEA. The CDR3 runs 12 residues. The chain's CDR3 is CSAGDDTDTQYF. As DNA, the CDR3 is TGCAGCGCGGGGGACGACACAGATACGCAGTATTTT.

CDR3 in amino acids: CASSLNGYPSWEQYF. CDR3 coding DNA: TGTGCCAGCAGCTTAAACGGGTATCCCTCCTGGGAGCAGTACTTC. This chain connects TRBV7-2 to TRBJ2-7; D is unresolved. Trimming cost V 2 bases and J 7 bases, with 18 bases left between them. This CDR3 has 15 residues. Germline assignment: CDR1 SGHTA and CDR2 FQGNSA.

The gene calls are TRBV9 and TRBJ2-3; 7 bases agree with TRBD1. The V and J ends lost 4 bases and 1 base, in that order; junction bases with no gene match: 9. The V gene's germline CDR1 is SGDLS and CDR2 YYNGEE. The CDR3 totals 16 residues. Here the CDR3 reads CASSPRPDRRTDTQYF. The CDR3 DNA sequence: TGTGCCAGCAGCCCCCGACCGGACAGGCGCACAGATACGCAGTATTTT.

J is TRBJ1-2 and V is TRBV5-1; weak D call: TRBD1 (5 bases). Trimming cost V 0 bases and J 4 bases, with 10 bases left between them. This CDR3 is built from 14 residues. Germline V gene sequence: CDR1 SGHRS, CDR2 YFSETQ. The chain's CDR3 is CASSLGGGGYGYTF. In DNA, the CDR3 is TGCGCCAGCAGCTTGGGCGGGGGAGGCTATGGCTACACCTTC.

This clone was picked up a small number of times. Here the CDR3 reads CASSFGRTGLYGYTF. CDR3 bases: TGTGCCAGCAGTTTCGGACGAACGGGACTATATGGCTACACCTTC. V usage is TRBV27 and J usage is TRBJ1-2, with a tentative D call TRBD1 (5 bases). V lost 3 bases, J lost 5 bases, and 16 bases lay in between. The CDR3 has 15 amino acids. CDR1 MNHEY and CDR2 SMNVEV come from the germline V gene (reference sequence).

This chain links TRBV30 with TRBJ1-5; D is uncertain. The germline V gene has CDR1 GTSNPN and CDR2 SVGIG (reference sequence). The V end lost 0 bases, the J end lost 7 bases, and 10 bases lay between the germline ends. CDR3 length equals 13 residues. The CDR3 DNA reads TGTGCCTGGAGTGTACAAAGGGAGCAGCCCCAGCATTTT. This encodes CAWSVQREQPQHF.

This clone came up a few times. The V and J genes are TRBV30 and TRBJ2-2, with D possibly TRBD2 on 6 matching bases. From germline, CDR1 is GTSNPN and CDR2 SVGIG (reference sequence). CDR3 length: 15 amino acids. V dropped 0 bases and J dropped 5 bases, with 13 bases sitting between them. As DNA, the CDR3 is TGTGCCTGGAGTGTACGACTAGGAGGGACCGGGGAGCTGTTTTTT. This codes for CAWSVRLGGTGELFF.

V is TRBV2 and J is TRBJ2-7; no firm D call. This CDR3 has 12 amino acids. Trimming took 7 bases from V and 0 from J, leaving 7 bases between them. Germline lookup yields CDR1 SNHLY and CDR2 FYNNEI. The DNA of the CDR3 is TGTGCCAGCAACCCGAGCTCCTACGAGCAGTACTTC. It codes for CASNPSSYEQYF.

This clone showed up just a few times. Here the CDR3 reads CAASREGPPIYEQYF. In nucleotides, the CDR3 is TGTGCCGCCTCCCGGGAGGGACCGCCGATCTACGAGCAGTACTTC. The gene calls are TRBV18 and TRBJ2-7; 8 nucleotides match TRBD2. The CDR3 extends over 15 amino acids. The ends lost 11 bases at V and 3 bases at J; junction bases unmatched: 15. Germline CDR1 and CDR2: KGHSH and LQKENI.

This clone was observed many times. The CDR3 reads CASSQVVDFGGYTF. Written as DNA, the CDR3 is TGCGCCAGCAGCCAAGTGGTGGACTTCGGTGGCTACACCTTC. This chain links TRBV4-1 with TRBJ1-2; D uncertain. The CDR3 is 14 amino acids. Trimming took 1 base from V and 7 from J, leaving 13 bases between them. Per the germline V gene, CDR1 is MGHRA and CDR2 is YSYEKL.

Of note for this clone: The same CDR3 also results from other DNA sequences found in this sample. The V gene is TRBV5-1, the J gene TRBJ2-5; 8 bases are a match to TRBD2. The CDR3 is made up of 17 amino acids. CDR1 and CDR2 (germline): SGHRS, YFSETQ. V dropped 3 bases and J dropped 4; count of bases not matched to a gene: 14. CDR3 sequence: CASSYGLAGDLGETQYF. In DNA form, the CDR3 reads TGCGCCAGCAGCTACGGACTAGCAGGAGACCTCGGAGAGACCCAGTACTTC.

The CDR3, as DNA: TGTGCCAGCAGTTTCGCGGGTAGCACAGATACGCAGTATTTT. Encoded protein: CASSFAGSTDTQYF. This chain links TRBV28 with TRBJ2-3, with D tentatively TRBD2 (5 bases). V was cut by 3 bases and J by 0 bases, with 7 bases left in between. This CDR3 region has 14 residues. CDR1 and CDR2 (germline): MDHEN, SYDVKM.

This sequence joins TRBV9 and TRBJ2-4, with 8 bases that match TRBD1. CDR3 length: 17 amino acids. Germline CDR1 reads SGDLS; CDR2 reads YYNGEE. The trim removed 0 bases at V and 3 bases at J, leaving 8 bases unmatched. As DNA, the CDR3 is TGTGCCAGCAGCGTAGACCCCGAACAGGGGGTCAAAAACATTCAGTACTTC. Its translation: CASSVDPEQGVKNIQYF.

The chain employs TRBV7-6 and TRBJ2-5; 10 bases match TRBD2. With 0 bases clipped from V and 5 bases from J, the junction kept 18 bases outside the gene matches. The length of the CDR3 is 20 residues. Looked up from germline, CDR1 is SGHVS and CDR2 is FNYEAQ. This CDR3 is CASSLAGRGQAGGPWETQYF. DNA for the CDR3: TGTGCCAGCAGCTTAGCGGGGAGGGGGCAAGCGGGAGGGCCCTGGGAGACCCAGTACTTC.

This clone was detected only a few times. V usage is TRBV7-2 and J usage is TRBJ2-2; no definite D call. This CDR3 region has 13 residues. Per germline, CDR1 SGHTA and CDR2 FQGNSA. V was pared by 7 bases and J by 2 bases, with 8 bases between. This CDR3 is CASTPPNTGELFF. DNA of the CDR3: TGTGCCAGCACCCCCCCAAACACCGGGGAGCTGTTTTTT.